This T cell receptor beta chain appears in the sequencing data of a study of blood T cell repertoires in COVID-19. Looking at the study overall: Spain, Italy and the United States supplied samples that represented acute and convalescent COVID-19. From T cells, B-cell-depleted T cells, or PBMCs came the material, which was cDNA or gDNA.

In germline, CDR1 is KGHSH, CDR2 LQKENI. The ends lost 3 bases at V and 3 bases at J; junction bases unmatched: 5. The CDR3 length is 14 residues. Original processing methods: Amplification of reference gene primers was used by the study to estimate nucleated cell counts. TCRdb's copy holds only in-frame clones and misses some; the assay was immunoSEQ multiplex PCR. V and J calls and clone size follow that table, whereas D and trimming were derived from the DNA. The sample lists about 140,000 clones, roughly 79% occurring once. The J gene is TRBJ2-7, the V gene TRBV18; 7 bases are shared with TRBD2. This clonotype originated in a human donor in a cohort sampled during active COVID-19. The sequenced material came from peripheral blood. The DNA for the CDR3 is TGTGCCAGCTCACCCGGACTAGTGAACTACGAGCAGTACTTC. Translated, it gives CASSPGLVNYEQYF.